The clone carrying this T cell receptor beta chain came up a few times. Its cognate antigen is unknown. The V end was cut by 5 bases, the J end by 3 bases, with 14 bases between. The germline gives CDR1 MNHEY, CDR2 SMNVEV (reference sequence). The CDR3 runs 14 residues. The data belong to a study of T-cell memory formation after mild COVID-19. Study information: Among the donors, TCR clusters were largely specific to each donor. Study-level points and caveats: CD8+ contracting clones occupied EMRA, while CD4+ ones occupied mainly CM and EM. There was a balanced CD4/CD8 profile in clones contracting day 15 to 85, and later expanders leaned CD4+.

It was 5'RACE with constant-segment primers that produced the TCR alpha and TCR beta cDNA libraries, which carried sample barcodes and UMIs. TCRdb processed the 5' RACE reads anew with MiXCR; each CDR3 protein has one entry. Of hundreds of thousands of distinct CDR3 sequences listed, under 30% were seen once; the top ten hold about 13%. Sequencing was done on a sample of PBMCs or a T cell subset sorted from them (not recorded which). This receptor was taken from an adult woman who had mild COVID-19 (a few samples of this study predate the infection). Cell type and time point are not known. The rearrangement joins TRBV27 to TRBJ2-7; weak D call: TRBD2 (5 bases). The CDR3 region has the DNA TGTGCCAGCAGTCCGAACCTAGGACTCTACGAGCAGTACTTC. Its protein product is CASSPNLGLYEQYF.